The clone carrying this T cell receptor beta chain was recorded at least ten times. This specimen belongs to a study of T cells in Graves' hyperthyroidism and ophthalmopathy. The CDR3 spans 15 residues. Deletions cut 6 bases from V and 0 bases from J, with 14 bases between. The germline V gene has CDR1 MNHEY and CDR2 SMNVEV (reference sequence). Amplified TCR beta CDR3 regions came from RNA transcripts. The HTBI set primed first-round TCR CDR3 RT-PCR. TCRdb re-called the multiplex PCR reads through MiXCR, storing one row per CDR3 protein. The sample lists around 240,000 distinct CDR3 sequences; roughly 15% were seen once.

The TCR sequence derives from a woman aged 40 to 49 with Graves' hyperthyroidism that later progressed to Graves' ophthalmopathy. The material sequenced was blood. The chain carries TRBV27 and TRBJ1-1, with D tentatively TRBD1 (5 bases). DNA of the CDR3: TGTGCCAGCAGCCCGCATAGGGGAGTGAACACTGAAGCTTTCTTT. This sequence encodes CASSPHRGVNTEAFF.